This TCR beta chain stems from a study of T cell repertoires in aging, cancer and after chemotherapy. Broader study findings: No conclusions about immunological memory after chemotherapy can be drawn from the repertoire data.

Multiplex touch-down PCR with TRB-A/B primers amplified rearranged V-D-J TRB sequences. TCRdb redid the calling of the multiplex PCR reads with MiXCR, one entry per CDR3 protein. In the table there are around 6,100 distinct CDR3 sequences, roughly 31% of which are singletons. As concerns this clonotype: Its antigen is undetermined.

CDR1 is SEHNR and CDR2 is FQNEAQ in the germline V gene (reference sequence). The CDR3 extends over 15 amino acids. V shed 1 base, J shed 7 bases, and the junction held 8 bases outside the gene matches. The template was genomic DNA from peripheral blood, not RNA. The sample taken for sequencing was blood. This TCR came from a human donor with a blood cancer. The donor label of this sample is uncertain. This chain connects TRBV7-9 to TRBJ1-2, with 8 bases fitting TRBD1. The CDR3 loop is CASSLVPDRERGYTF. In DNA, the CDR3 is TGTGCCAGCAGCTTAGTCCCGGACAGGGAACGTGGCTACACCTTC.